What follows are 11 T cell receptor beta chains derived from one specimen sequenced in a study of identical twins. TCRdb redid the calling of the 5' RACE reads with MiXCR, one entry per CDR3 protein. This sample has 700,000 or so distinct CDR3 sequences; 8% to 9% occur once, and the top ten carry 0.85% to 1%. A further study also used this sample, focusing on yellow fever vaccine responses in identical twins.

The sequenced material came from PBMCs. All receptors come from a woman aged 18-35 years in good health.

This clonotype was found many times. The chain couples TRBV12-3 or TRBV12-4 to TRBJ2-3, with D uncertain. This CDR3 is built from 16 residues. V lost 0 bases, J lost 3 bases, and 13 bases lay in between. The CDR3 spells CASSLAGGLGTDTQYF. The CDR3 bases are TGTGCCAGCAGTTTAGCAGGCGGCCTGGGGACAGATACGCAGTATTTT.

This clonotype has just a few counts. The V call is TRBV24-1, the J call TRBJ1-2, with D perhaps matching TRBD1 (5 bases). This CDR3 comprises 14 residues. Looked up from germline, CDR1 is KGHDR and CDR2 is SFDVKD. V gave up 3 bases and J gave up 4 bases, with 11 bases separating them. CDR3 residues: CATSDVVRAYGYTF. DNA of the CDR3: TGTGCCACCAGTGATGTTGTCAGGGCCTATGGCTACACCTTC.

This clonotype occurred a few times. This CDR3 is CASSWQTNTEAFF. CDR3 DNA: TGCGCCAGCAGCTGGCAAACGAACACTGAAGCTTTCTTT. The J gene is TRBJ1-1, the V gene TRBV5-1; D is unclear. Germline assignment: CDR1 SGHRS and CDR2 YFSETQ. V shed 3 bases and J shed 1 base, with 7 bases lying between them. The CDR3 contains 13 residues.

The rearrangement joins TRBV28 to TRBJ2-1; D is unresolved. V gave up 7 bases and J gave up 7 bases, with 17 bases separating them. The germline CDR1 and CDR2 sequences are MDHEN and SYDVKM. This CDR3 has 14 residues. CDR3 loop: CASTPTSVSNEQFF. CDR3 nucleotides: TGTGCCAGCACCCCAACCAGTGTTTCGAATGAGCAGTTCTTC.

The V call is TRBV20-1, the J call TRBJ1-4; D not certain. This CDR3 comprises 13 residues. Per the germline V gene, CDR1 is DFQATT and CDR2 is SNEGSKA (reference sequence). V lost 6 bases and J 4 bases, leaving 12 bases between the germline ends. CDR3 amino acids: CSAQVGINEKLFF. For the CDR3, the DNA is TGCAGTGCGCAGGTGGGGATTAATGAAAAACTGTTTTTT.

The rearrangement uses TRBV5-6 and TRBJ2-6; D ambiguous. Trimming pared 0 bases from V and 0 bases from J, leaving 13 bases between. From germline, CDR1 is SGHDT and CDR2 YYEEEE. The CDR3 has 18 residues. The chain's CDR3 is CASSLGQFHSSGANVLTF. CDR3 DNA sequence: TGTGCCAGCAGCTTGGGTCAGTTTCATTCCTCTGGGGCCAACGTCCTGACTTTC. Filled out from reference TRBV5-6 and TRBJ2-6, the complete variable domain reads DAGVTQSPTHLIKTRGQQVTLRCSPKSGHDTVSWYQQALGQGPQFIFQYYEEEERQRGNFPDRFSGHQFPNYSSELNVNALLLGDSALYLCASSLGQFHSSGANVLTFGAGSRLTVL.

The sample holds a few counts of this clonotype. V gene TRBV10-2 combines with J gene TRBJ2-6, with D unresolved. V dropped 6 bases and J dropped 6 bases, with 0 bases sitting between them. CDR1 is WSHSY and CDR2 is SAAADI in the germline V gene. The CDR3 is 10 residues long. The CDR3: CASRANVLTF. DNA for the CDR3: TGCGCCAGCAGGGCCAACGTCCTGACTTTC.

In its sample, this clonotype was seen many times. J is TRBJ2-3 and V is TRBV24-1; 9 bases are a match to TRBD1. V trimming: 3 bases; J trimming: 5 bases; junction bases outside the gene matches: 11. CDR1 and CDR2 (germline): KGHDR, SFDVKD. The CDR3 consists of 17 residues. This CDR3 is CATSDRLQGAPGDTQYF. CDR3 nucleotides: TGTGCCACCAGTGATCGCCTACAGGGGGCGCCTGGAGATACGCAGTATTTT.

This chain links TRBV28 with TRBJ2-7; 7 nucleotides align to TRBD2. Trimming took 5 bases from V and 2 from J; bases not matched to a gene: 9. Germline V gene lookup returns CDR1 MDHEN and CDR2 SYDVKM. This CDR3 has 15 residues. CDR3 sequence reads: CASSHTGLDPYEQYF. CDR3 in DNA: TGTGCCAGCAGTCATACAGGACTAGACCCCTACGAGCAGTACTTC.

V and J are TRBV27 and TRBJ2-1, with D perhaps matching TRBD2 (5 bases). The CDR3 has 14 residues. The germline V gene has CDR1 MNHEY and CDR2 SMNVEV (reference sequence). V was shortened by 3 bases and J by 5 bases, with 11 bases between the two germline ends. CDR3 sequence reads: CASSFWQRNNEQFF. CDR3 DNA: TGTGCCAGCAGTTTTTGGCAGCGGAACAATGAGCAGTTCTTC.

A few counts support this clonotype. The chain uses TRBV6-2 or TRBV6-3 and TRBJ2-2; 11 positions agree with TRBD2. The V gene's germline CDR1 is MNHEY and CDR2 SVGEGT. Losses at the gene ends were 5 bases for V and 8 bases for J; bases not matched to a gene: 7. The CDR3 contains 15 residues. The DNA for the CDR3 is TGTGCCAGCAGTCTTACTAGCGGGAGTTCGGGGGAGCTGTTTTTT. Encoded protein: CASSLTSGSSGELFF.